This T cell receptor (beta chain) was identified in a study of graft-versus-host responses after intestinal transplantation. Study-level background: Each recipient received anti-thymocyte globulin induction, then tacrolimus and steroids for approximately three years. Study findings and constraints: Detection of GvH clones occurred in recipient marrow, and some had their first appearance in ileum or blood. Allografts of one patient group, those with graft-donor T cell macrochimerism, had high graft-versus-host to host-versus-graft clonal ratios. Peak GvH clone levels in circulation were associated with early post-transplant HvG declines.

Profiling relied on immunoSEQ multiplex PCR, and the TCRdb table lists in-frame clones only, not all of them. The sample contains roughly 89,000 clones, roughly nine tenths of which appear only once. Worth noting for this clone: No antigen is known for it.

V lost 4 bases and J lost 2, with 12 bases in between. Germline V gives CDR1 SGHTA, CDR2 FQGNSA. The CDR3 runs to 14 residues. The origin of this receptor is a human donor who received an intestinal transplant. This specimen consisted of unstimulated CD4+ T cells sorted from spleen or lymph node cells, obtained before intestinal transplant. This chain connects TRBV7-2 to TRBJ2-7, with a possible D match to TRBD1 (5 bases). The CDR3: CASSSRWGAYEQYF. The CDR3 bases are TGTGCCAGCAGCTCCCGCTGGGGCGCCTACGAGCAGTACTTC.